These T cell receptor beta chains were read from a single sample in a study of a mutant IDH1 vaccine in newly diagnosed glioma. Sequencing used immunoSEQ multiplex PCR; TCRdb keeps in-frame clones, though not all of them. The sample has 50,000 to 70,000 clones, around 84% seen once. The antigens these receptors bind are not known. The specimen comprised PBMCs, sampled from a glioma patient whose treatment included an IDH1 peptide vaccine. The receptors shown here come from a man younger than 45 with glioma. The CDR3 runs from the conserved cysteine through the conserved F or W.

V,CDR3
TRBV4-1,CASTPGVLITEAFF
TRBV7-6,CASSLRGHPGGGDTQYF
TRBV11-2,CASSLVNNLDYEQYF
TRBV5-1,CASSPDSPDTEAFF
TRBV28,CASQKFGTIGFMGSPLHF
TRBV5-1,CASSLGVASPDSGANVLTF
TRBV7-9,CASSFGGAGFYNEQFF
TRBV6-5,CASSYDGQGFSPLHF
TRBV27,CASSPGLAGGTETQYF
TRBV29-1,CSVWTGASEAFF
TRBV2,CASSVFSGQPQHF
TRBV7-9,CASSWPLGVLANTEAFF
TRBV14,CASSQGGYGYTF
TRBV5-6,CASSLRTYMNTEAFF
TRBV6-5,CASSMDRAYSPLHF
TRBV5-3,CARSSTGTGGLYYGYTF
TRBV6-5,CASSKGQMGNTEAFF
TRBV7-6,CASSSYRNSYEQYF
TRBV27,CASSLLPRLGGYTF
TRBV7-2,CASSKQFYTEAFF
TRBV10-2,CASSGGGQETQYF
TRBV5-1,CASSLGGQGFVSPLHF
TRBV7-7,CASSPGDKNTEAFF
TRBV5-1,CASSLADMREAFF
TRBV4-1,CASSQESRAYGYTF
TRBV6-5,CASSYYGTGQAGYTF
TRBV7-6,CASSPETGFRGYTF
TRBV5-6,CASSLAYSGDRQETQYF
TRBV5-1,CASSLDRGVYEQYF
TRBV7-2,CASSPPGRSTDTQYF
TRBV5-1,CASSFGGRHNTDTQYF
TRBV5-4,CASSWREANEQFF